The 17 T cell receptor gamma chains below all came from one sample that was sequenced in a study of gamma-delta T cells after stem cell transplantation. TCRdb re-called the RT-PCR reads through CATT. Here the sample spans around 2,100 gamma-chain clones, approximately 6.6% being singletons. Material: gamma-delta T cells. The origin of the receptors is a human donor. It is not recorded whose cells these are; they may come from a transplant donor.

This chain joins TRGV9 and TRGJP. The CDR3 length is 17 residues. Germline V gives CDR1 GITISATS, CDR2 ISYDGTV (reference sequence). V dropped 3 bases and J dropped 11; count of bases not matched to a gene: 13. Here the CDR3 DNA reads TGTGCCTTGTGGGAGTTGCACCTTGATATGGGCAAAAAAATCAAGGTATTT. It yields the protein CALWELHLDMGKKIKVF.

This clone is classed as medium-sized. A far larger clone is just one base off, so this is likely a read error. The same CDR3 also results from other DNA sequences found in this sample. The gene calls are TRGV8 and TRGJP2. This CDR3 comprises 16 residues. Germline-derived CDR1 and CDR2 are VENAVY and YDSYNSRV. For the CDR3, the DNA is TGCGCCACCTGGGCACGATCTGTGGCTCGTGATTGGATCAAGACGTTT. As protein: CATWARSVARDWIKTF.

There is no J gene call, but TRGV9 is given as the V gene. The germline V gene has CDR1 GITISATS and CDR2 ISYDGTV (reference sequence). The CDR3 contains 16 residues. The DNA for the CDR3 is TGTGCCTTGTGGGATGATAAAGAGTTGTGCAAAAAAATAAAGCTCTTT. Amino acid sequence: CALWDDKELCKKIKLF.

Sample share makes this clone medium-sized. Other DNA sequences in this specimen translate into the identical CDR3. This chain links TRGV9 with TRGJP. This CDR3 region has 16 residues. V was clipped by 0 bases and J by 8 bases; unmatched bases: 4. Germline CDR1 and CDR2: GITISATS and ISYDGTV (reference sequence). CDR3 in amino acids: CALWEVRKLGKKIKVF. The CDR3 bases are TGTGCCTTGTGGGAGGTGCGTAAGTTGGGCAAAAAAATCAAGGTATTT.

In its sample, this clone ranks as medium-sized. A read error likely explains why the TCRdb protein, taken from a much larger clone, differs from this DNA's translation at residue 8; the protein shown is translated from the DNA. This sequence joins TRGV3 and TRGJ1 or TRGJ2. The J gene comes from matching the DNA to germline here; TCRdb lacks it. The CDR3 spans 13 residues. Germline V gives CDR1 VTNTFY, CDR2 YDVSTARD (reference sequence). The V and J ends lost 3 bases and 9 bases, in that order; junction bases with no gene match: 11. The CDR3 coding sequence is TGTGCCACCTGGGACGGAACGAACTTTAAGAAACTCTTT. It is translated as CATWDGTNFKKLF.

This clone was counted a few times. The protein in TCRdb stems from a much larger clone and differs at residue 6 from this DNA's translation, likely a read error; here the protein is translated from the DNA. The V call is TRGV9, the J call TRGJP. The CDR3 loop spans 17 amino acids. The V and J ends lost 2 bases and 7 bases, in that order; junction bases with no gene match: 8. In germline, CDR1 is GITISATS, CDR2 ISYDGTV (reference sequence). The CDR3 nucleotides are TGTGCCTTGTGGGAGGGGGTAAGGGAGTTGGGCAAAAAAATCAAGGTATTT. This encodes CALWEGVRELGKKIKVF.

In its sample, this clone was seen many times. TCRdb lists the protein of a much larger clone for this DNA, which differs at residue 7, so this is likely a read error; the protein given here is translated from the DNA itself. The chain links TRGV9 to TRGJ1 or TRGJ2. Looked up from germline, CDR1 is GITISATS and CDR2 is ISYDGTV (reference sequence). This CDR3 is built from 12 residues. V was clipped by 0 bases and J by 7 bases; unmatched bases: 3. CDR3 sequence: CALWEVWYKKLF. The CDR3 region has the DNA TGTGCCTTGTGGGAGGTGTGGTATAAGAAACTCTTT.

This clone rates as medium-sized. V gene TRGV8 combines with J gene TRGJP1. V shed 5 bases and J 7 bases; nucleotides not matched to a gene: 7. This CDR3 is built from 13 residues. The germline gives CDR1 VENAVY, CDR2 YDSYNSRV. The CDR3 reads CATWVAFGWFKIF. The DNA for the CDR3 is TGTGCCACCTGGGTCGCCTTTGGTTGGTTCAAGATATTT.

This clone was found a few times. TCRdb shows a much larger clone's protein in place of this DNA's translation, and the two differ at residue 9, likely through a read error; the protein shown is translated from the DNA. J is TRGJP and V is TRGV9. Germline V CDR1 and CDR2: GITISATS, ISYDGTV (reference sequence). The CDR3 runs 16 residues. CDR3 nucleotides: TGTGCCTTGTGGGAGGCCCTTGAGTTTGGCAAAAAAATCAAGGTATTT. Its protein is CALWEALEFGKKIKVF.

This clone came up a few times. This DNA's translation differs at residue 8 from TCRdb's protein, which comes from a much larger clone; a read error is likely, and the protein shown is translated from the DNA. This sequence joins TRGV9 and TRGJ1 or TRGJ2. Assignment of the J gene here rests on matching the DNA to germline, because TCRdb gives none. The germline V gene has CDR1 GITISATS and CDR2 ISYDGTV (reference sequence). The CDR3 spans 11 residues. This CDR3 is CALWEEYRKLF. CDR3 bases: TGTGCCTTGTGGGAGGAATATAGGAAACTCTTT.

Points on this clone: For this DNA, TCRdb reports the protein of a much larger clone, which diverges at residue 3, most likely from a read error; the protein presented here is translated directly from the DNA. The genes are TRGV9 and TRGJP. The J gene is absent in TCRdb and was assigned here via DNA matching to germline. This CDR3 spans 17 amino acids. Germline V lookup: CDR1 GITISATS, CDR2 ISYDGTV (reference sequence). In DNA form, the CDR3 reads TGTGCCTCGTGGGAGGGATTTCAAGAGTTGGGCAAAAAAATCAAGGTATTT. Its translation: CASWEGFQELGKKIKVF.

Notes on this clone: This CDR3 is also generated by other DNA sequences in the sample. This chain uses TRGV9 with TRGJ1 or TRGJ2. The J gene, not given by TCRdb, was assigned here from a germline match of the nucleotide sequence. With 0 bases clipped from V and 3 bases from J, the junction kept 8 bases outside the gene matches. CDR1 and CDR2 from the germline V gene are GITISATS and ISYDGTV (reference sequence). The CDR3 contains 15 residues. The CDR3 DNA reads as TGTGCCTTGTGGGAGGTGTGGGGGAGTTATTATAAGAAACTCTTT. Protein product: CALWEVWGSYYKKLF.

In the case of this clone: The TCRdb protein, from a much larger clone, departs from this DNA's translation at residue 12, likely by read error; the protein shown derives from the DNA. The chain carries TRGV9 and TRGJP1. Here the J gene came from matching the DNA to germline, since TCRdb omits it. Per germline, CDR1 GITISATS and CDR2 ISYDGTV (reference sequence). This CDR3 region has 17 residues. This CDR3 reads CALWEVRGNTTSWFKIF. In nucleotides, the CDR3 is TGTGCCTTGTGGGAGGTGCGAGGTAATACCACTAGTTGGTTCAAGATATTT.

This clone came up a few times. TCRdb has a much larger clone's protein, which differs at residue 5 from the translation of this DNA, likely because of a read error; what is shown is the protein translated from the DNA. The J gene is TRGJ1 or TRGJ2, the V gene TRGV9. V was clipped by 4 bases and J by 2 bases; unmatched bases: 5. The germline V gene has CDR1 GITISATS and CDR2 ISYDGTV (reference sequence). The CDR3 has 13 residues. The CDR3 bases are TGTGCCTTGTGGGATCCCTATTATTATAAGAAACTCTTT. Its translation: CALWDPYYYKKLF.

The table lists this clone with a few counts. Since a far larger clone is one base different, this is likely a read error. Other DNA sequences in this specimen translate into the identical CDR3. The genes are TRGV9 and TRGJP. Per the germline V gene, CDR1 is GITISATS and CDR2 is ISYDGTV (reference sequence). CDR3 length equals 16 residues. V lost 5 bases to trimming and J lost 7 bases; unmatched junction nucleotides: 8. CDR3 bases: TGTGCCTTGTGGGTGATAGTGGAGTTGGGCAAAAAAATCAAGGTATTT. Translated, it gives CALWVIVELGKKIKVF.

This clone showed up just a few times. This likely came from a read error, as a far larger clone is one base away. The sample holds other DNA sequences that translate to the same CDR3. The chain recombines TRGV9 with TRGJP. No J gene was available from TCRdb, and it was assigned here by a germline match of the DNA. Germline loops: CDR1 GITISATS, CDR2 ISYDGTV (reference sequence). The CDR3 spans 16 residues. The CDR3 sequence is CALWEVEELGKKIKVF. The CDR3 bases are TGTGCCTTGTGGGAGGTGGAAGAGTTGGGAAAAAAAATCAAGGTATTT.

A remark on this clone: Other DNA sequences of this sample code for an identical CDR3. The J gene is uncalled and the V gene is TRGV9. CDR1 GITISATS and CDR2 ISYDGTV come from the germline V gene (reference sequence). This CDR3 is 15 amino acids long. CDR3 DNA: TGTGCCTTGTGGGAGGTGGGAAAGGATAATTATAAGAAACTATTT. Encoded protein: CALWEVGKDNYKKLF.